This T cell receptor (beta chain) was found in a study of radiation and T cells in renal cell carcinoma. Overall study: Nephrectomy followed 15 Gy stereotactic body radiation by 4 weeks.

Measured with immunoSEQ multiplex PCR; TCRdb has only the in-frame clones, and not every one. The data contain 100,000 to 150,000 clones, over 75% of them singletons. Study findings and constraints: Baseline intratumoral clonotype presence is unknown without pretreatment biopsies. From baseline, blood top tumor clonotypes peaked at 2 weeks post-radiation.

Germline V gene sequence: CDR1 MNHEY, CDR2 SVGAGI. V was clipped by 7 bases and J by 5 bases; unmatched bases: 4. The CDR3 is made up of 13 amino acids. Indicated time point: blood 2 weeks post-SBRT. The sample's treatment: 15 Gy SBRT to primary tumor, nephrectomy 4 weeks later. Remarks on this clone: Its matching antigen is unknown.

The specimen was blood, collected from a patient whose treatment included radiotherapy and nephrectomy. This TCR derives from a man aged 50-59 years with renal cell carcinoma. This chain joins TRBV6-5 and TRBJ2-2, with 7 bases fitting TRBD1. The CDR3 reads CASTTGTTGELFF. The CDR3 DNA follows: TGTGCCAGCACGACAGGGACGACCGGGGAGCTGTTTTTT.